This TCR beta chain was observed in a study of shared clonotypes between healthy human individuals. Germline V lookup: CDR1 SGHVS, CDR2 FQNEAQ. The ends were cut back, 5 bases at V and 6 bases at J, with 13 bases in the middle. The CDR3 has 13 amino acids. It was 200 to 250 ng DNA, some 30,000 T cell genomes, that sorted-subset replicate PCRs used. Only in-frame clones appear in the TCRdb table, and some are missing; sequencing was by immunoSEQ multiplex PCR. The top ten hold 0.5% to 0.6% of the sample, which has over a million clones, 75% to 85% seen once. Subsets obtained from CD4+ cells comprised CD45RA+ naive and CD45RA-negative memory cells.

The receptor was derived from a man aged 18 to 30 in good health. Some clones in this sample may be carry-over from other donors' samples. Sequences were obtained from memory CD4+ T cells from PBMCs. Described subset: CD45RA-negative fraction. The J gene is TRBJ2-5, the V gene TRBV7-8; D is tentatively TRBD1 or TRBD2 (6 bases each). The CDR3 DNA is TGTGCCAGCAGCCCACGGGGGCTGAAGACCCAGTACTTC. Translating it yields CASSPRGLKTQYF.